This TCR beta chain originates from a study of memory CD4+ T cells and cytomegalovirus serostatus. Study in general: This sample comes from healthy Belgian adults, about nine CMV seropositive, around 26 seronegative.

This clone was observed a handful of times. The V end was cut by 2 bases, the J end by 11 bases, with 11 bases between. CDR3 length: 13 residues. Germline V CDR1 and CDR2: SGHTS, YDEGEE. TCRdb keeps only in-frame clones here, not all; method: immunoSEQ multiplex PCR. The data show tens of thousands of clones, around 75% seen once. Single viable CD3+CD4+CD8-CD45RO+ cells were sorted as the memory CD4+ T cells. CMV serostatus came from serum IgG against pp150, pp28, p38, p52. The receptor comes from an adult in good health and CMV-seronegative. The chain recombines TRBV5-8 with TRBJ1-6, with D uncertain. The specimen sequenced was memory CD4+ T cells from blood. The chain's CDR3 is CASSFGPTTPLHF. In nucleotides, the CDR3 is TGTGCCAGCAGCTTCGGACCAACGACACCCCTCCACTTT.